These 10 T cell receptor beta chains were sequenced from one sample in a study of T cells expressing NK-cell markers. After re-calling the 5' RACE reads, TCRdb lists one entry per CDR3 protein, DNA absent. Its table records about 260,000 distinct CDR3 sequences. Sequencing input: blood T cells: a sorted CD56 or NKG2C T cell subset, CD4+ or CD8+ T cells, or bulk PBMC T cells (not recorded which). The origin of the receptors is a man younger than 35 in good health.

V gene TRBV7-8 combines with J gene TRBJ1-2. CDR3 size: 14 residues. Germline assignment: CDR1 SGHVS and CDR2 FQNEAQ. This CDR3 is CASSLSGFNYGYTF.

The V and J genes are TRBV7-6 and TRBJ2-5; TCRdb reports TRBD1, a call that lacks DNA to check it against. In germline, CDR1 is SGHVS, CDR2 FNYEAQ. The CDR3 runs to 15 residues. The CDR3 here is CASSLGGTGEETQYF.

The V and J genes are TRBV12-3 or TRBV12-4 and TRBJ2-7; with no DNA, the TCRdb D assignment of TRBD1 cannot be verified. The length of the CDR3 is 18 residues. The chain's CDR3 is CASSHPSLVGAQSYEQYF.

This sequence joins TRBV12-3 or TRBV12-4 and TRBJ2-7; absent DNA, TCRdb's TRBD1 call cannot be checked. The CDR3 totals 15 residues. The CDR3 spells CASSATGTRGGEQYF.

J is TRBJ2-1 and V is TRBV5-1; TCRdb outputs TRBD2, but without DNA this stays unchecked. Germline V gene lookup returns CDR1 SGHRS and CDR2 YFSETQ. CDR3 length equals 16 residues. CDR3 amino acids: CASSLANAGRLNERFF.

The chain carries TRBV29-1 and TRBJ2-5; checking the TCRdb D call of TRBD2 is not possible without DNA. Germline CDR1 SQVTM, CDR2 ANQGSEA. CDR3 length: 12 residues. The CDR3: CSVPSRQETQYF.

The chain carries TRBV6-1 and TRBJ1-1. CDR1 and CDR2 from the germline V gene are MNHNS and SASEGT. The CDR3 covers 13 residues. CDR3 in amino acids: CACTLDSGSEAFF.

V and J are TRBV28 and TRBJ1-6; absent DNA, TCRdb's TRBD1 call cannot be checked. Germline V CDR1 and CDR2: MDHEN, SYDVKM. The CDR3 loop spans 15 amino acids. The CDR3 region is CASSSSGQGHSPLHF.

V usage is TRBV23-1 and J usage is TRBJ2-7; the TRBD1 assignment by TCRdb is unverifiable without DNA. TRBV23-1 is an ORF; its function is uncertain. The CDR3 consists of 13 residues. This CDR3 reads CASSPGGFDEQYF.

The V gene is TRBV20-1, the J gene TRBJ2-5; the TRBD1 assignment by TCRdb is unverifiable without DNA. CDR3 length: 14 amino acids. Germline values: CDR1 DFQATT, CDR2 SNEGSKA (reference sequence). CDR3: CSARTGRMGGTQYF.